A selection of T cell receptor beta chains follows, all from one sample in a study of shared clonotypes between healthy human individuals. The protocol was immunoSEQ multiplex PCR, while the TCRdb copy is restricted to in-frame clones and leaves out a portion. The sample has around 940,000 clones; over 60% are singletons. The material sequenced was memory CD4+ T cells sorted from blood. Receptors were obtained from a man aged 18 to 35 in good health. Each CDR3 is given with its conserved first and last residue. The D gene is left open where the match is weak. Some rows have no size entry. The others give once, few or many, or a class for an expanded clone.

>TRBV30|NA|TRBD1|TRBJ2-2
TGTGCCTGGAGTCGACAGGGAATCACCGGGGAGCTGTTTTTT
CAWSRQGITGELFF
>TRBV11-3|NA|TRBD1|TRBJ2-2
TGTGCCAGCAGCACTTCCTGGGATGCCTACAGGGGGGCTACCGGGGAGCTGTTTTTT
CASSTSWDAYRGATGELFF
>TRBV7-2|NA|NA|TRBJ1-2
TGTGCCAGCAGCTTAGACCAGGGGACTGGCTACACCTTC
CASSLDQGTGYTF
>TRBV28|NA|TRBD1|TRBJ2-7
TGTGCCAGCAGTTTAAGACAGGGAGAGCAGTACTTC
CASSLRQGEQYF
>TRBV4-2|NA|TRBD2|TRBJ2-5
TGTGCCAGCAGCCAGGGCAAGGGACTAGCGGGGGAGACCCAGTACTTC
CASSQGKGLAGETQYF
>TRBV5-6|NA|NA|TRBJ2-1
TGTGCCAGCAGCTGGGGTAAAAGCTCCTACAATGAGCAGTTCTTC
CASSWGKSSYNEQFF
>TRBV7-8|NA|TRBD2|TRBJ2-5
TGTGCCAGCAGCTTACGACTAGCGGGAGCTCAAGAGACCCAGTACTTC
CASSLRLAGAQETQYF
>TRBV5-1|once|TRBD2|TRBJ2-5
TGCGCCAGCAGCTTGGCCGGGACTAGGGGTCAAGAGACCCAGTACTTC
CASSLAGTRGQETQYF
>TRBV5-4|NA|TRBD1|TRBJ1-2
TGTGCCAGCAGACCAGACAGGGGAGGGTATGGCTACACCTTC
CASRPDRGGYGYTF
>TRBV5-6|NA|NA|TRBJ2-5
TGTGCCAGCAGCCCGGAAGGGGGGATCCAAGAGACCCAGTACTTC
CASSPEGGIQETQYF
>TRBV30|NA|NA|TRBJ1-1
TGTGCCTGGACCAAAGGGTTGGGAACTGAAGCTTTCTTT
CAWTKGLGTEAFF
>TRBV29-1|NA|TRBD2|TRBJ2-5
TGCAGCGTTCAGGTCCAGCGGGGACAAGAGACCCAGTACTTC
CSVQVQRGQETQYF
>TRBV7-7|NA|NA|TRBJ2-6
TGTGCCAGCAGCATTTCCCCAGTGCCACAAAGTCGGGCCAACGTCCTGACTTTC
CASSISPVPQSRANVLTF
>TRBV4-3|few|NA|TRBJ2-3
TGCGCCAGCAGCCAAGATTATCAGGGCACAGATACGCAGTATTTT
CASSQDYQGTDTQYF
>TRBV11-2|NA|TRBD2|TRBJ2-1
TGTGCCAGCAGCCCGACTACCTCCGGGACTAGTTACAATGAGCAGTTCTTC
CASSPTTSGTSYNEQFF
>TRBV28|NA|NA|TRBJ1-5
TGTGCCAGCAGTTTAGAAGGGGTGGGCAATCAGCCCCAGCATTTT
CASSLEGVGNQPQHF
>TRBV5-1|NA|TRBD1|TRBJ1-2
TGCGCCAGCAGCCCAACGGGACAGGAGAACTATGGCTACACCTTC
CASSPTGQENYGYTF
>TRBV9|once|TRBD2|TRBJ2-2
TGTGCCAGCAGCGTAGTGGCTAGCGGGAGCCCCGGGGAGCTGTTTTTT
CASSVVASGSPGELFF
>TRBV19|NA|NA|TRBJ2-3
TGTGCCAGTGGGGCGTCGGGGCGCACAGATACGCAGTATTTT
CASGASGRTDTQYF
>TRBV10-3|NA|NA|TRBJ1-1
TGTGCCATCAGTGAGTCGCGTGGCGTGGTCGGGGACACTGAAGCTTTCTTT
CAISESRGVVGDTEAFF
>TRBV18|NA|TRBD1|TRBJ2-7
TGTGCCAGCTCAGCTACGGGACAGGGGTCCTACGAGCAGTACTTC
CASSATGQGSYEQYF
>TRBV19|NA|TRBD2|TRBJ2-2
TGTGCCAGTAGTATAGGGCTAGCGGGAATGGCCGGGGAGCTGTTTTTT
CASSIGLAGMAGELFF
>TRBV28|few|NA|TRBJ1-2
TGTGCCAGCAGTTTTGAGGGGTATGGCTACACCTTC
CASSFEGYGYTF
>TRBV6-6|NA|NA|TRBJ1-1
TGTGCCAGCAGTTACCCTCTCACCCCGGGCAACACTGAAGCTTTCTTT
CASSYPLTPGNTEAFF
>TRBV2|few|NA|TRBJ1-6
TGTGCCAGCAGCGAAAGGAGCTCCTATAATTCACCCCTCCACTTT
CASSERSSYNSPLHF
>TRBV4-1|NA|NA|TRBJ1-1
TGCGCCAGCAGCCCCAGACTGGGGACTGAAGCTTTCTTT
CASSPRLGTEAFF
>TRBV5-1|NA|TRBD2|TRBJ2-1
TGCGCCAGCAGCGAGAGACTAGCGGGAGCGGGAAATGAGCAGTTCTTC
CASSERLAGAGNEQFF
>TRBV7-2|many|NA|TRBJ2-3
TGTGCCATAGGGGGAAACTGGGATACGCAGTATTTT
CAIGGNWDTQYF
>TRBV5-1|NA|NA|TRBJ1-3
TGCGCCAGCAGCTTGGAGCGAGGAGCAGGAAACACCATATATTTT
CASSLERGAGNTIYF
>TRBV15|NA|TRBD1|TRBJ2-1
TGTGCCACCAGCAGAGCTGGGACAGGGGACAATGAGCAGTTCTTC
CATSRAGTGDNEQFF
>TRBV6-6|NA|NA|TRBJ2-3
TGTGCCAGCAGTTACCCCACGGGAGCAGATACGCAGTATTTT
CASSYPTGADTQYF